One and the same sample provided the 7 T cell receptor beta chains below, sequenced in a study of blood T cells in healthy people across ages. Primed by a sample-barcoded 5' primer and a J-beta primer mix, a second PCR proceeded for roughly 6 to 12 cycles. A single record per CDR3 protein comes from TCRdb applying MiXCR to the 5' RACE reads. The table includes about 1 million distinct CDR3 sequences, 40% to 45% detected once. Sequencing was done on a sample of blood. The source is an older woman in good health.

The chain has TRBV29-1 and TRBJ2-3; 7 bases align to TRBD2. The CDR3 has 14 residues. V lost 3 bases to trimming and J lost 0 bases; unmatched junction nucleotides: 3. Germline assignment: CDR1 SQVTM and CDR2 ANQGSEA. The CDR3: CSVDGGGSTDTQYF. The CDR3 region has the DNA TGCAGCGTTGATGGGGGAGGGAGCACAGATACGCAGTATTTT.

The sample holds a few counts of this clonotype. This chain links TRBV9 with TRBJ2-7, with D uncertain. The CDR3 extends over 14 amino acids. Per the germline V gene, CDR1 is SGDLS and CDR2 is YYNGEE. V lost 0 bases and J 3 bases, leaving 10 bases between the germline ends. CDR3 region: CASSVGAADYEQYF. The DNA for the CDR3 is TGTGCCAGCAGCGTAGGCGCAGCAGACTACGAGCAGTACTTC.

The chain uses TRBV30 and TRBJ1-5, with D unclear. The V end was cut by 0 bases, the J end by 7 bases, with 7 bases between. This CDR3 contains 12 residues. The V gene's germline CDR1 is GTSNPN and CDR2 SVGIG (reference sequence). The CDR3: CAWSVLNQPQHF. CDR3 DNA sequence: TGTGCCTGGAGTGTTTTGAACCAGCCCCAGCATTTT.

The chain joins TRBV24-1 to TRBJ2-3; 8 positions match TRBD1. Per the germline V gene, CDR1 is KGHDR and CDR2 is SFDVKD. This CDR3 is built from 15 residues. Trimming removed 4 bases from V and 6 bases from J; junction bases left unmatched: 8. The CDR3 nucleotides read TGTGCCACCAGTGACCCCGGGACAGGTGGGGATACGCAGTATTTT. Translation: CATSDPGTGGDTQYF.

The rearrangement joins TRBV20-1 to TRBJ1-5, with 7 bases matching TRBD1. V dropped 5 bases and J dropped 4; count of bases not matched to a gene: 5. Looked up from germline, CDR1 is DFQATT and CDR2 is SNEGSKA (reference sequence). The CDR3 totals 13 residues. CDR3 sequence reads: CSAYGQDNQPQHF. The CDR3 DNA reads TGCAGTGCTTATGGACAGGATAATCAGCCCCAGCATTTT.

The chain couples TRBV6-1 to TRBJ2-1; 13 nucleotides agree with TRBD2. J gave up 5 bases and V 5 bases, and 9 bases lay outside the gene matches. This CDR3 has 17 residues. The germline gives CDR1 MNHNS, CDR2 SASEGT. Written as DNA, the CDR3 is TGTGCCAGCAGTATCCGACTAGCGGGAGGTACCCACAATGAGCAGTTCTTC. Protein product: CASSIRLAGGTHNEQFF.

The sample holds many counts of this clonotype. The chain links TRBV28 to TRBJ2-1, with D perhaps matching TRBD2 (6 bases). The V end was cut by 2 bases, the J end by 9 bases, with 14 bases between. CDR1 and CDR2 from the germline V gene are MDHEN and SYDVKM. The CDR3 consists of 14 residues. The CDR3 region is CASSLRERFSEQFF. As DNA, the CDR3 is TGTGCCAGCAGTTTACGGGAGCGATTCAGTGAGCAGTTCTTC.